The clone carrying this T cell receptor beta chain was seen only once. Within the sample, other DNA sequences also encode this same CDR3. The protocol was immunoSEQ multiplex PCR, while the TCRdb copy is restricted to in-frame clones and leaves out a portion. The sample lists 1.5 million to 2.5 million clones; less than 95% were seen once. CD45RO-negative, CCR7-selected cells formed the naive CD8 fraction, which excluded terminally differentiated effector memory CD45RA+ cells. These data are taken from a study of shared clonotypes between healthy human individuals. Germline CDR1 reads SGHDT; CDR2 reads YYEEEE. Deletions cut 4 bases from V and 4 bases from J, with 9 bases between. The CDR3 sequence is 12 residues long.

Sequencing used naive CD8+ T cells sorted from blood. The receptor was isolated from a young man in good health. V usage is TRBV5-6 and J usage is TRBJ2-7; a possible D gene is TRBD1 (5 bases). In DNA form, the CDR3 reads TGTGCCAGCAGCCTACAGGAATACGAGCAGTACTTC. Translating it yields CASSLQEYEQYF.